The 18 T cell receptor beta chains in this list originate from one sample, sequenced in a study of cytotoxic CD8 clonotypes in ibrutinib-treated CLL. Assay: immunoSEQ multiplex PCR; the TCRdb copy retains only in-frame clones and omits some. The data hold under 200,000 clones, with less than 85% observed a single time. This sample comprised PBMCs, obtained after 24 months of ibrutinib treatment. Receptor source: a human donor with chronic lymphocytic leukemia.

The V gene is TRBV6-6, the J gene TRBJ2-2; D uncertain. The V end was cut by 2 bases, the J end by 0 bases, with 10 bases between. The CDR3 sequence is 16 residues long. The germline CDR1 and CDR2 sequences are MNHNY and SVGAGI (reference sequence). CDR3: CASSYVTTSNTGELFF. The CDR3 DNA sequence: TGTGCCAGCAGTTACGTCACGACCTCGAACACCGGGGAGCTGTTTTTT.

This clone has just one count. The chain uses TRBV6-5 and TRBJ1-3; D unclear. Trimming cost V 0 bases and J 0 bases, with 9 bases left between them. Germline values: CDR1 MNHEY, CDR2 SVGAGI. This CDR3 comprises 16 residues. The CDR3 DNA is TGTGCCAGCAGTTACTCGGGAAAAAGCTCTGGAAACACCATATATTTT. It yields the protein CASSYSGKSSGNTIYF.

The table lists this clone with a few counts. In the same sample, other DNA sequences code for this CDR3. The chain employs TRBV7-9 and TRBJ1-2; D unresolved. V was cut by 1 base and J by 8 bases, with 11 bases left in between. Germline V gives CDR1 SEHNR, CDR2 FQNEAQ (reference sequence). The CDR3 runs 13 residues. DNA of the CDR3: TGTGCCAGCAGCTTAGTTGGGGTGGGAGGCTACACCTTC. Residues: CASSLVGVGGYTF.

The chain uses TRBV5-1 and TRBJ2-1; TRBD1 matches at 7 bases. Germline values: CDR1 SGHRS, CDR2 YFSETQ. This CDR3 is 15 amino acids long. V lost 3 bases to trimming and J lost 4 bases; unmatched junction nucleotides: 7. The CDR3 nucleotides read TGCGCCAGCAGCTGGCTGCAGGGACAGTACAATGAGCAGTTCTTC. Amino acid sequence: CASSWLQGQYNEQFF.

The V and J genes are TRBV18 and TRBJ2-2; 7 bases align to TRBD2. CDR1 KGHSH and CDR2 LQKENI come from the germline V gene. The V and J ends lost 2 bases and 5 bases, in that order; junction bases with no gene match: 8. The CDR3 is 16 residues long. The CDR3 is CASSPATSAVTGELFF. The CDR3 DNA sequence: TGTGCCAGCTCACCAGCCACTAGCGCGGTGACCGGGGAGCTGTTTTTT. Full variable domain (rest looked up from reference TRBV18 and TRBJ2-2): NAGVMQNPRHLVRRRGQEARLRCSPMKGHSHVYWYRQLPEEGLKFMVYLQKENIIDESGMPKERFSAEFPKEGPSILRIQQVVRGDSAAYFCASSPATSAVTGELFFGEGSRLTVL.

This clone showed up just once. V usage is TRBV5-6 and J usage is TRBJ1-3; 12 bases fit TRBD1. There are 17 residues in the CDR3. Germline loops: CDR1 SGHDT, CDR2 YYEEEE. Trimming cost V 4 bases and J 5 bases; bases outside gene matches: 10. DNA of the CDR3: TGTGCCAGCAGCCCGCTTACGGGACAGGGGGCGAGAAACACCATATATTTT. Amino acids: CASSPLTGQGARNTIYF.

The chain recombines TRBV7-6 with TRBJ1-1; 8 bases are shared with TRBD1. Germline V gives CDR1 SGHVS, CDR2 FNYEAQ. V shed 5 bases and J 4 bases; nucleotides not matched to a gene: 3. The CDR3 runs 13 residues. The CDR3: CASSPTGGTEAFF. CDR3 nucleotide sequence: TGTGCCAGCAGCCCAACAGGGGGCACTGAAGCTTTCTTT.

The gene calls are TRBV15 and TRBJ1-5; no definite D call. The V and J ends lost 2 bases and 0 bases respectively, with 14 bases between them. This CDR3 has 17 amino acids. In germline, CDR1 is LNHNV, CDR2 YYDKDF (reference sequence). CDR3 sequence (DNA): TGTGCCACCAGCAGACTCACTGGGGTATATAGCAATCAGCCCCAGCATTTT. Translation: CATSRLTGVYSNQPQHF. Full variable domain (rest looked up from reference TRBV15 and TRBJ1-5): DAMVIQNPRYQVTQFGKPVTLSCSQTLNHNVMYWYQQKSSQAPKLLFHYYDKDFNNEADTPDNFQSRRPNTSFCFLDIRSPGLGDTAMYLCATSRLTGVYSNQPQHFGDGTRLSIL.

The J gene is TRBJ2-1, the V gene TRBV7-3, with 8 nucleotides matching TRBD2. J was trimmed by 6 bases and V by 0 bases; bases with no gene match: 10. The germline V gene has CDR1 SGHTA and CDR2 FQGTGA. This CDR3 region has 17 residues. Here the CDR3 DNA reads TGTGCCAGCAGCTTAACGGCACGGCTAGCGGGTTTCAATGAGCAGTTCTTC. Its protein is CASSLTARLAGFNEQFF.

The chain employs TRBV5-1 and TRBJ1-5; D is undetermined. The germline CDR1 and CDR2 sequences are SGHRS and YFSETQ. CDR3 length: 13 residues. Trimming left V 0 bases short and J 4 bases short, with 5 bases between. The CDR3 region is CASSLAGNQPQHF. CDR3 in DNA: TGCGCCAGCAGCTTGGCCGGGAATCAGCCCCAGCATTTT.

This sequence joins TRBV5-1 and TRBJ2-5, with 7 positions matching TRBD2. V dropped 3 bases and J dropped 2; count of bases not matched to a gene: 10. The V gene's germline CDR1 is SGHRS and CDR2 YFSETQ. This CDR3 has 16 amino acids. This CDR3 reads CASSSAGAWGQETQYF. For the CDR3, the DNA is TGCGCCAGCAGCTCCGCGGGAGCGTGGGGGCAAGAGACCCAGTACTTC.

The CDR3 bases are TGTGCCAGCAGCCCCGGGGCGGGGTTCTACGAGCAGTACTTC. It encodes CASSPGAGFYEQYF. J is TRBJ2-7 and V is TRBV9, with D tentatively TRBD2 (6 bases). This CDR3 is built from 14 residues. In germline, CDR1 is SGDLS, CDR2 YYNGEE. V shed 4 bases and J shed 3 bases, with 14 bases lying between them.

The chain has TRBV5-1 and TRBJ2-5; D uncertain. The V gene lost 0 bases and the J gene lost 2 bases, with 11 bases spanning the gap. Per germline, CDR1 SGHRS and CDR2 YFSETQ. This CDR3 is built from 15 residues. The CDR3, as DNA: TGCGCCAGCAGCTTGGCCCCCAGCTCTCAAGAGACCCAGTACTTC. It specifies CASSLAPSSQETQYF.

The chain combines TRBV28 with TRBJ2-3, with unresolved D. Germline V CDR1 and CDR2: MDHEN, SYDVKM. This CDR3 region has 13 residues. Between the trimmed V and J ends, which lost 7 bases and 1 base, there was a span of 9 bases. As DNA, the CDR3 is TGTGCCAGCATTGGCACCCGCACAGATACGCAGTATTTT. The encoded protein is CASIGTRTDTQYF.

This rearrangement joins TRBV7-2 to TRBJ2-7, with 9 bases fitting TRBD1. The ends lost 4 bases at V and 5 bases at J; junction bases unmatched: 6. Germline V gene data show CDR1 as SGHTA and CDR2 as FQGNSA. The CDR3 has 14 amino acids. CDR3 sequence (DNA): TGTGCCAGCAGCTGGGACAGGGCCGTCGACGAGCAGTACTTC. It codes for CASSWDRAVDEQYF.

The chain couples TRBV2 to TRBJ2-1; 9 bases fit TRBD2. V trimming: 7 bases; J trimming: 8 bases; junction bases outside the gene matches: 9. The germline V gene has CDR1 SNHLY and CDR2 FYNNEI. CDR3 length: 14 amino acids. CDR3 sequence reads: CASKRIAGDHEQFF. The CDR3 DNA follows: TGTGCCAGCAAACGGATAGCGGGAGACCATGAGCAGTTCTTC.

The V and J genes are TRBV14 and TRBJ1-2, with D uncertain. The CDR3 has 12 amino acids. Trimming took 4 bases from V and 2 from J, leaving 5 bases between them. The germline gives CDR1 SGHDN, CDR2 FVKESK. This CDR3 reads CASSLENYGYTF. The CDR3 DNA follows: TGTGCCAGCAGCCTCGAGAACTATGGCTACACCTTC.

V and J are TRBV4-2 and TRBJ1-2; TRBD1 matches at 7 bases. Germline CDR1 is LGHNA and CDR2 is YNFKEQ. V gave up 4 bases and J gave up 6 bases; unmatched junction bases: 5. The CDR3 runs to 13 residues. CDR3 DNA sequence: TGTGCCAGCAGCCGCCGGGACAGAGATGGCTACACCTTC. It codes for CASSRRDRDGYTF.